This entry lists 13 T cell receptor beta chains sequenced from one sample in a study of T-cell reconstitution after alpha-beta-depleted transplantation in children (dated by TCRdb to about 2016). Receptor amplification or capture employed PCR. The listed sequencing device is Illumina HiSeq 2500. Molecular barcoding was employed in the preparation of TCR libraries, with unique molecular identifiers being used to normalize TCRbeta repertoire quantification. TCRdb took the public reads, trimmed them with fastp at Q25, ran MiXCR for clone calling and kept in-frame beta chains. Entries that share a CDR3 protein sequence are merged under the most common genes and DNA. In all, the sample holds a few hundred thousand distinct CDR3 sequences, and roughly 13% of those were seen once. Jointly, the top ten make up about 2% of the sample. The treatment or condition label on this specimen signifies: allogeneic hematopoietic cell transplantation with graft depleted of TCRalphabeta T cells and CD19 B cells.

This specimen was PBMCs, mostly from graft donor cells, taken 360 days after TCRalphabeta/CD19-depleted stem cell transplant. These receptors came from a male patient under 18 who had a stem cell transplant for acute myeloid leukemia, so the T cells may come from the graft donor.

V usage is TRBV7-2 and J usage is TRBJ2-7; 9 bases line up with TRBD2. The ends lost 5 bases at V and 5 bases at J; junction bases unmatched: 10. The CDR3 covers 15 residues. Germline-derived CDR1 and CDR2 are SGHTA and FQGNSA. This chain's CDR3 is CASSRGGALGNEQYF. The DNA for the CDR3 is TGTGCCAGCAGCCGCGGGGGGGCCTTGGGGAACGAGCAGTACTTC.

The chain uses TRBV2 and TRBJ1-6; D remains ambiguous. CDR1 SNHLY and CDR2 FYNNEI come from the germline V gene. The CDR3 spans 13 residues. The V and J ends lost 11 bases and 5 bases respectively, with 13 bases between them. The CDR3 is CAGTGSNNSPLHF. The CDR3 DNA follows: TGTGCCGGTACGGGATCCAATAATTCACCCCTCCACTTT.

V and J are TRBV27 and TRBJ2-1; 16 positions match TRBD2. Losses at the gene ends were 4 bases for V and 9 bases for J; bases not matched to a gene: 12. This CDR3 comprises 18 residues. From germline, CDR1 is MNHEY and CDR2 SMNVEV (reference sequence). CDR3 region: CASSSPGLAGGRLVEQFF. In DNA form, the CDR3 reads TGTGCCAGCAGTTCCCCGGGACTAGCGGGAGGGAGGCTCGTTGAGCAGTTCTTC.

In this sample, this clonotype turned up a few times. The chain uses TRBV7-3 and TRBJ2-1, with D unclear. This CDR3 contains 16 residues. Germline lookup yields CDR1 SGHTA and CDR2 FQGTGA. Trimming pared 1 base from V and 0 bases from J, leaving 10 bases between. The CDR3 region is CASSLIRQNSYNEQFF. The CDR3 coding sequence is TGTGCCAGCAGCTTAATCAGGCAGAACTCCTACAATGAGCAGTTCTTC. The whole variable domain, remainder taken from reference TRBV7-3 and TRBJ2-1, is GAGVSQTPSNKVTEKGKYVELRCDPISGHTALYWYRQSLGQGPEFLIYFQGTGAADDSGLPNDRFFAVRPEGSVSTLKIQRTERGDSAVYLCASSLIRQNSYNEQFFGPGTRLTVL.

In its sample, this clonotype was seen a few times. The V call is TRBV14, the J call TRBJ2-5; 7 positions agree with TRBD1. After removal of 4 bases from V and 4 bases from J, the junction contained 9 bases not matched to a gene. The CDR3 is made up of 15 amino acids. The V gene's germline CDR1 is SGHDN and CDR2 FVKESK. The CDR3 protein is CASSPRQGFGETQYF. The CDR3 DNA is TGTGCCAGCAGCCCTAGACAGGGTTTTGGAGAGACCCAGTACTTC.

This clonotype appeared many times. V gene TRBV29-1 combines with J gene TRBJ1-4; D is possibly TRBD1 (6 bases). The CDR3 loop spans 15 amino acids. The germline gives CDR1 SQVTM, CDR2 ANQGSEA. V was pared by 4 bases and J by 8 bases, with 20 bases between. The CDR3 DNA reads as TGCAGCGTTGTTCCGGCGGGGGGGCGCCGAGAAAAACTGTTTTTT. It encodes CSVVPAGGRREKLFF.

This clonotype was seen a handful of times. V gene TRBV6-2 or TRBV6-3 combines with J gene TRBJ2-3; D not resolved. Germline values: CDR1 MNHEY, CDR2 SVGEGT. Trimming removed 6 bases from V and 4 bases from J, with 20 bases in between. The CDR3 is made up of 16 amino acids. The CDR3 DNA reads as TGTGCCAGCAGCCCCCAACGAGTCGAAGGCCCAGATACGCAGTATTTT. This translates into CASSPQRVEGPDTQYF.

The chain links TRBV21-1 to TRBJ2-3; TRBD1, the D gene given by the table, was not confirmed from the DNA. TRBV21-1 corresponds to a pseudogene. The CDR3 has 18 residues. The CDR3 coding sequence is TGTGCCAGCAGCAAGCCCCGGGACAGGGGTTCTAGCACAGATACGCAGTATTTT. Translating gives CASSKPRDRGSSTDTQYF.

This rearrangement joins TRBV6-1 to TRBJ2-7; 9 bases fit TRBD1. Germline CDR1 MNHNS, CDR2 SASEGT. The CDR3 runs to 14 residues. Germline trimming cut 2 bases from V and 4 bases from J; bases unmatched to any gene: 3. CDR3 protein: CASSEWDREYEQYF. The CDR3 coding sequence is TGTGCCAGCAGTGAATGGGACAGGGAGTACGAGCAGTACTTC.

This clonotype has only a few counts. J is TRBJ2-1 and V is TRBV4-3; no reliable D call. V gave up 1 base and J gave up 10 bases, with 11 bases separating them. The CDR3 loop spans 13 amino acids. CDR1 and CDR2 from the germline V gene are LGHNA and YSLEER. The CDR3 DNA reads TGCGCCAGCAGCCAAGGGGGAAATCGCGAGCAGTTCTTC. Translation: CASSQGGNREQFF.

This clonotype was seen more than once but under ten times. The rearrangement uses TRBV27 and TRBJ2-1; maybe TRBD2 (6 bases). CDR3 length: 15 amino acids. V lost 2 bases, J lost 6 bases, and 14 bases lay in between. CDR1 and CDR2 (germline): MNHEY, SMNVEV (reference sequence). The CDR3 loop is CASSLGSTSSNEQFF. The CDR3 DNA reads TGTGCCAGCAGTTTAGGGTCCACTAGCTCCAATGAGCAGTTCTTC.

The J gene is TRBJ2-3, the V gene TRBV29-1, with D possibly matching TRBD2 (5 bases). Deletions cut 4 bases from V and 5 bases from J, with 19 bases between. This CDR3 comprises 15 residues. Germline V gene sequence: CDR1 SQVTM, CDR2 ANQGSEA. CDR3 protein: CSVGSGLHRGDTQYF. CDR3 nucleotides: TGCAGCGTTGGAAGCGGCTTACACAGAGGAGATACGCAGTATTTT.

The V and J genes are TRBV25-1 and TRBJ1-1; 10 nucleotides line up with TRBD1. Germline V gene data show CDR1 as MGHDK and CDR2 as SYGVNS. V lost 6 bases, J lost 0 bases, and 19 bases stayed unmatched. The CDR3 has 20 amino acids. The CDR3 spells CASSNFGTGDLSGMNTEAFF. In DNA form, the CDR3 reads TGTGCCAGCAGCAACTTCGGGACAGGGGATTTGTCGGGCATGAACACTGAAGCTTTCTTT.